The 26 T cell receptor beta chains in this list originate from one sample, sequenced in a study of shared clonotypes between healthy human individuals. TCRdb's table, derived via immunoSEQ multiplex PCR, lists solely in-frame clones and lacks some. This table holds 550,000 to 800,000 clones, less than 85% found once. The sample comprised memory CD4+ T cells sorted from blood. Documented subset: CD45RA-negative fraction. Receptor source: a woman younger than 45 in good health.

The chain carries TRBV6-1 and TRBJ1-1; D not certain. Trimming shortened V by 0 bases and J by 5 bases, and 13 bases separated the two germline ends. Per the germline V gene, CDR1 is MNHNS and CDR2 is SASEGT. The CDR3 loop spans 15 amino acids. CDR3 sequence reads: CASSEAVLPGTEAFF. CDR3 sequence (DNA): TGTGCCAGCAGTGAAGCCGTGCTCCCGGGGACTGAAGCTTTCTTT.

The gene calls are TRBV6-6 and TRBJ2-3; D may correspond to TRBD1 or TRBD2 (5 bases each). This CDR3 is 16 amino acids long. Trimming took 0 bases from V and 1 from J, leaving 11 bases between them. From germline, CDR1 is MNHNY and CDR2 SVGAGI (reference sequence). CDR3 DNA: TGTGCCAGCAGTTACTCGCGGAGAGGGGGCACAGATACGCAGTATTTT. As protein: CASSYSRRGGTDTQYF.

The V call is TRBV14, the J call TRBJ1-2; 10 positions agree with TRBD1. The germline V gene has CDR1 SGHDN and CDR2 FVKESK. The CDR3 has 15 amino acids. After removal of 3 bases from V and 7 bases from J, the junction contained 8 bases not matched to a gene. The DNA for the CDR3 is TGTGCCAGCAGCCAGGGATTGACAGGGGGCATTGGCTACACCTTC. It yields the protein CASSQGLTGGIGYTF. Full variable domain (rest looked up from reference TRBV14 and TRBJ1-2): EAGVTQFPSHSVIEKGQTVTLRCDPISGHDNLYWYRRVMGKEIKFLLHFVKESKQDESGMPNNRFLAERTGGTYSTLKVQPAELEDSGVYFCASSQGLTGGIGYTFGSGTRLTVV.

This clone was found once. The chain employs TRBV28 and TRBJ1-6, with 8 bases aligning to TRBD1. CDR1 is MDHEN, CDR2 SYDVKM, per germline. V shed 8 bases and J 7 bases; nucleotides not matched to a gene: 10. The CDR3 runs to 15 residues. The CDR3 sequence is CASWNRQGWNSPLHF. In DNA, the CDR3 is TGTGCCAGCTGGAACAGACAGGGGTGGAATTCACCCCTCCACTTT.

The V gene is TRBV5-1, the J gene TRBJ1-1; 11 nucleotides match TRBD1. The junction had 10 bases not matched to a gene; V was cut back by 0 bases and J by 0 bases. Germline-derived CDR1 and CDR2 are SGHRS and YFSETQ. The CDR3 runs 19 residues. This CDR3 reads CASSLAHGQGALLNTEAFF. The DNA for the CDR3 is TGCGCCAGCAGCTTGGCACATGGACAGGGGGCCCTTTTGAACACTGAAGCTTTCTTT.

The CDR3, as DNA: TGTGCCAGCGTGACCCGAGGGGCCTACGAGCAGTACTTC. The encoded protein is CASVTRGAYEQYF. This chain connects TRBV28 to TRBJ2-7; D may be TRBD1 or TRBD2 (5 bases each). This CDR3 contains 13 residues. Trimming removed 8 bases from V and 2 bases from J, with 13 bases in between. Germline V gene sequence: CDR1 MDHEN, CDR2 SYDVKM.

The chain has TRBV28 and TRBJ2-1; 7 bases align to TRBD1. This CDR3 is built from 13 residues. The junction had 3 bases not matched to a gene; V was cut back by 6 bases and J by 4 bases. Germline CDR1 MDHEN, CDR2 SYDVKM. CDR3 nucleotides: TGTGCCAGCAGATTGACAGGGTACAATGAGCAGTTCTTC. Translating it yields CASRLTGYNEQFF.

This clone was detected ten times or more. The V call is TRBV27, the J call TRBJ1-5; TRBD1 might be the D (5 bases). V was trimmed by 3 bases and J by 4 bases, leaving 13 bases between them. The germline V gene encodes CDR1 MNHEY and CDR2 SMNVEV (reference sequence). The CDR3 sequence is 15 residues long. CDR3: CASSFWLGVNQPQHF. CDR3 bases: TGTGCCAGCAGTTTCTGGTTGGGGGTAAATCAGCCCCAGCATTTT.

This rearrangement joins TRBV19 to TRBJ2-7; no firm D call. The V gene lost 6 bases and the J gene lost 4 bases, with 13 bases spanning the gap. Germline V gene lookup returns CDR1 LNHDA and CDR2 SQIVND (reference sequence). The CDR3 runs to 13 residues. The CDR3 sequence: CASSPSGVYEQYF. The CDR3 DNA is TGTGCCAGTAGCCCCAGTGGGGTTTACGAGCAGTACTTC. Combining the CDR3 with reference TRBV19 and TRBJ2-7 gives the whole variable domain DGGITQSPKYLFRKEGQNVTLSCEQNLNHDAMYWYRQDPGQGLRLIYYSQIVNDFQKGDIAEGYSVSREKKESFPLTVTSAQKNPTAFYLCASSPSGVYEQYFGPGTRLTVT.

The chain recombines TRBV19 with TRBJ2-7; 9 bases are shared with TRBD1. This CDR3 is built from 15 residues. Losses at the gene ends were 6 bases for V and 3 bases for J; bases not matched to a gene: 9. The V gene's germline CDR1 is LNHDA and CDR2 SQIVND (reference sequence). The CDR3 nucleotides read TGTGCCAGTAGCTCCACAGGGGGCCGCGTCTACGAGCAGTACTTC. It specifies CASSSTGGRVYEQYF.

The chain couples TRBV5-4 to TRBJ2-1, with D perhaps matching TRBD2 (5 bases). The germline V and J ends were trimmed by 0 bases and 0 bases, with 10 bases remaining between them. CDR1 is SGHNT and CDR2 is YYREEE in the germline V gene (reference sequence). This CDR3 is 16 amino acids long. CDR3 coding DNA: TGTGCCAGCAGCTTGGGGCGGAGGAGCTCCTACAATGAGCAGTTCTTC. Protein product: CASSLGRRSSYNEQFF. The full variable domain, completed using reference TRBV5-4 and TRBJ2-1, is ETGVTQSPTHLIKTRGQQVTLRCSSQSGHNTVSWYQQALGQGPQFIFQYYREEENGRGNFPPRFSGLQFPNYSSELNVNALELDDSALYLCASSLGRRSSYNEQFFGPGTRLTVL.

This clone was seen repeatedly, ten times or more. The CDR3 nucleotides are TGTGCCAGCAGCCTCGGACTAGCGGGAGGGGACAATGAGCAGTTCTTC. It specifies CASSLGLAGGDNEQFF. The genes are TRBV5-4 and TRBJ2-1, with 15 bases aligning to TRBD2. CDR3 length: 16 amino acids. Germline CDR1 reads SGHNT; CDR2 reads YYREEE (reference sequence). The V gene end was trimmed by 4 bases and the J gene end by 5 bases; junction bases not matched to a gene: 4. The full variable domain, in which reference TRBV5-4 and TRBJ2-1 provide the parts outside the CDR3, is ETGVTQSPTHLIKTRGQQVTLRCSSQSGHNTVSWYQQALGQGPQFIFQYYREEENGRGNFPPRFSGLQFPNYSSELNVNALELDDSALYLCASSLGLAGGDNEQFFGPGTRLTVL.

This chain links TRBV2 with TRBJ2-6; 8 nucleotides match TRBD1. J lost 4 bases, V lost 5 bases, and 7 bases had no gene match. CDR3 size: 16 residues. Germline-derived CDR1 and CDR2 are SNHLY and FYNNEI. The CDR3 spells CASSYSDRVGANVLTF. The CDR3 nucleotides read TGTGCCAGCAGTTATTCGGACAGGGTCGGGGCCAACGTCCTGACTTTC.

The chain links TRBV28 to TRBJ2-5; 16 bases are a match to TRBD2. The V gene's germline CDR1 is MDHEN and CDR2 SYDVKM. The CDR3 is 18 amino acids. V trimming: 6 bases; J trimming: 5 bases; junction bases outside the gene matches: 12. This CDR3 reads CASSRFGTSGRAGETQYF. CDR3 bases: TGTGCCAGCAGCCGATTCGGGACTAGCGGGAGGGCGGGGGAGACCCAGTACTTC.

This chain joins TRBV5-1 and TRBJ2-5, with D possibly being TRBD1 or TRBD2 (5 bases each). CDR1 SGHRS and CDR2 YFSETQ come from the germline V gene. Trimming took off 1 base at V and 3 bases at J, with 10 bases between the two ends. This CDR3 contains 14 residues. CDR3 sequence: CASSLLVGEETQYF. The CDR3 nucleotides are TGCGCCAGCAGCTTGTTAGTGGGGGAAGAGACCCAGTACTTC. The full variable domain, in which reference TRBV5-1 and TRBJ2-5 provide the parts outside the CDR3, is KAGVTQTPRYLIKTRGQQVTLSCSPISGHRSVSWYQQTPGQGLQFLFEYFSETQRNKGNFPGRFSGRQFSNSRSEMNVSTLELGDSALYLCASSLLVGEETQYFGPGTRLLVL.

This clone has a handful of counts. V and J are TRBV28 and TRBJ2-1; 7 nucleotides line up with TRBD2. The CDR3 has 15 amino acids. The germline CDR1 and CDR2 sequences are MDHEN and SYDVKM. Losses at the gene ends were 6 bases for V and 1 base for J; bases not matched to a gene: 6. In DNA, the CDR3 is TGTGCCAGCAGGACCCTAGCGGATTCCTACAATGAGCAGTTCTTC. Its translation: CASRTLADSYNEQFF.

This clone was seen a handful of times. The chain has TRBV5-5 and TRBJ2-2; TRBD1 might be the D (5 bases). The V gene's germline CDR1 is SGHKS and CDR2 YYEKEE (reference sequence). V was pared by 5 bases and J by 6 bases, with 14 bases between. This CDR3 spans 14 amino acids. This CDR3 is CASRAGWSAGELFF. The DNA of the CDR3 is TGTGCCAGCAGGGCAGGGTGGTCGGCCGGGGAGCTGTTTTTT. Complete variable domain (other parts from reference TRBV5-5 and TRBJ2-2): DAGVTQSPTHLIKTRGQQVTLRCSPISGHKSVSWYQQVLGQGPQFIFQYYEKEERGRGNFPDRFSARQFPNYSSELNVNALLLGDSALYLCASRAGWSAGELFFGEGSRLTVL.

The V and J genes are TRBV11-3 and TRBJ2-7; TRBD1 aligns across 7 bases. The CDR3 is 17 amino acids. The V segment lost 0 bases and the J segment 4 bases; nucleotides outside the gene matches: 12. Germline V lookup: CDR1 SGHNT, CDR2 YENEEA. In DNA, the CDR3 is TGTGCCAGCAGCTTAGATCAGAGGGGACAGAAAAAATACGAGCAGTACTTC. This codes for CASSLDQRGQKKYEQYF.

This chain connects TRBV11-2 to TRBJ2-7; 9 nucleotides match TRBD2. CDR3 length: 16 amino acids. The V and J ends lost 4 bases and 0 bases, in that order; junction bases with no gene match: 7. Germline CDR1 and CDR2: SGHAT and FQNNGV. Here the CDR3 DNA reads TGTGCCAGCAGCTCGGCGGGCGGGAGGGCCTCCTACGAGCAGTACTTC. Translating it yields CASSSAGGRASYEQYF.

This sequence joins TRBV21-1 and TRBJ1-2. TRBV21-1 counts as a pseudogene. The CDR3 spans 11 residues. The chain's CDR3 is CASSKIYGYTF. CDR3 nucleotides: TGTGCCAGCAGCAAAATTTATGGCTACACCTTC.

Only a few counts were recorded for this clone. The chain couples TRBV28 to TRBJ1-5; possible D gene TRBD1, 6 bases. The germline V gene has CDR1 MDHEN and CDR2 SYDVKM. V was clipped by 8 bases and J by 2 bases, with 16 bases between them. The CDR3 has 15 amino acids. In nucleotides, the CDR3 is TGTGCCAGCGGACGGGTACAGGGACGCAATCAGCCCCAGCATTTT. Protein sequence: CASGRVQGRNQPQHF.

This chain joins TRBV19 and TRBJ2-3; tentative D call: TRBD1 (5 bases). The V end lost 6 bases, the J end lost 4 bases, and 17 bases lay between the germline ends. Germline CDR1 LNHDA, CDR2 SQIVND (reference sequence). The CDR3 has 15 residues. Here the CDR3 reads CASRGVATGADTQYF. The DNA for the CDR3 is TGTGCCAGTAGAGGGGTGGCCACGGGCGCAGATACGCAGTATTTT.

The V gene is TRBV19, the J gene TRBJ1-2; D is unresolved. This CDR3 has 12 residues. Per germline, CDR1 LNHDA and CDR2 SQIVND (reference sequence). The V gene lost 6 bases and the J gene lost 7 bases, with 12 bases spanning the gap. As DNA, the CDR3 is TGTGCCAGTAGCCAGGTGGCCGGTGGCTACACCTTC. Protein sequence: CASSQVAGGYTF.

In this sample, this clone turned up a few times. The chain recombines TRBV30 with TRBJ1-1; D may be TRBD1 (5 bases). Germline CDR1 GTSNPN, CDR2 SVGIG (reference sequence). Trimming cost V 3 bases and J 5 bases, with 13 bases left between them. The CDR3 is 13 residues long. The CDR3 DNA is TGTGCCTGGAGCGACTACAGGAGGACTGAAGCTTTCTTT. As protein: CAWSDYRRTEAFF.

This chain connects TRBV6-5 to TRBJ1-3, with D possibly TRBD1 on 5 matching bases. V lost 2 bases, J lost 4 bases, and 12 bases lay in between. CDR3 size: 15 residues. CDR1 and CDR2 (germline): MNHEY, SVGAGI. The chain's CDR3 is CASSYQGKVGNTIYF. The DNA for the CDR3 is TGTGCCAGCAGTTACCAGGGAAAGGTGGGAAACACCATATATTTT.

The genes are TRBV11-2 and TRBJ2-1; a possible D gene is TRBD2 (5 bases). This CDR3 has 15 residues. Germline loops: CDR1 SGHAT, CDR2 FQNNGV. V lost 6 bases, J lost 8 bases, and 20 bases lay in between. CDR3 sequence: CASSRTAGTHDEQFF. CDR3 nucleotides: TGTGCCAGCAGTAGGACGGCGGGCACACACGATGAGCAGTTCTTC.